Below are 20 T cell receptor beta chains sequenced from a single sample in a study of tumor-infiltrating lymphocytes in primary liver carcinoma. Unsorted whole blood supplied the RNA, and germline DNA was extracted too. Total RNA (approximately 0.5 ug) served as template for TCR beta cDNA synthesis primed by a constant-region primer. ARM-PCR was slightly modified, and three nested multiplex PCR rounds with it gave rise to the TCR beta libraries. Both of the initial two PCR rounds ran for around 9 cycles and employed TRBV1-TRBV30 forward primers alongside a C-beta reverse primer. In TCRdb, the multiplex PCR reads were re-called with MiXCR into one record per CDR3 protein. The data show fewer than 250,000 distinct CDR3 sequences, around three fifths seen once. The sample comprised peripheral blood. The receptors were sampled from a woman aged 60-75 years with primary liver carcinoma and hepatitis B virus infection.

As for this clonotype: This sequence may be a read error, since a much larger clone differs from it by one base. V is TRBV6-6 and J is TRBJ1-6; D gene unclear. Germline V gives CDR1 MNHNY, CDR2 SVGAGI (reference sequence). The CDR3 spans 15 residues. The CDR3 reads CARSYGQGSGSPLHF. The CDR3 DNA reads TGTGCCCGCAGTTACGGCCAAGGATCGGGTTCACCCCTCCACTTT.

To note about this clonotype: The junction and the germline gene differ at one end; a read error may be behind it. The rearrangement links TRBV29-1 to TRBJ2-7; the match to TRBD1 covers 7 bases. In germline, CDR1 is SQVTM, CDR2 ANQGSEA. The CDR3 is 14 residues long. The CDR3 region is CSIDSAGGPYEHYF. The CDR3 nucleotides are TGCAGCATTGACTCGGCAGGGGGTCCCTACGAGCACTACTTC.

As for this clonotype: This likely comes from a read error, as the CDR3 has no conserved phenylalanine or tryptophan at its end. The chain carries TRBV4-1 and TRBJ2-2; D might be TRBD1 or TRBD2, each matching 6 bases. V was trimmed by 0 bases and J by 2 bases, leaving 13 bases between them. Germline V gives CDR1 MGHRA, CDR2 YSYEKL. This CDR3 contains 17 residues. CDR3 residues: CASSQDYQGTNTGELFL. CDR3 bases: TGCGCCAGCAGCCAAGATTACCAGGGGACTAACACCGGGGAGCTGTTTTTA.

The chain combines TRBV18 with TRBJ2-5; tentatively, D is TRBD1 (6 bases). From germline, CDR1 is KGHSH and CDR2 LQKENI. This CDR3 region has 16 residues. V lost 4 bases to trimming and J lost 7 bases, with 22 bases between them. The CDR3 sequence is CASSLLGEGVGGTQYF. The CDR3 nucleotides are TGTGCCAGCTCACTCCTTGGAGAGGGGGTAGGAGGGACCCAGTACTTC.

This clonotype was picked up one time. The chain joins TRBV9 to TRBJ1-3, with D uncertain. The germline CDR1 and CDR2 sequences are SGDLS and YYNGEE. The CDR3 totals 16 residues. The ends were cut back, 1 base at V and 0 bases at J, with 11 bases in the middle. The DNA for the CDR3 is TGTGCCAGCAGCGTATGTATGGCGAGCTCTGGAAACACCATATATTTT. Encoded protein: CASSVCMASSGNTIYF.

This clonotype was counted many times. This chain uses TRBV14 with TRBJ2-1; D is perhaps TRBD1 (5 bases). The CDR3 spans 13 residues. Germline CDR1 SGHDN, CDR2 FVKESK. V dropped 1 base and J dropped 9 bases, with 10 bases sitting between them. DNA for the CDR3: TGTGCCAGCAGCCAAGGTGGGGCTATTGAGCAGTTCTTC. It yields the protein CASSQGGAIEQFF.

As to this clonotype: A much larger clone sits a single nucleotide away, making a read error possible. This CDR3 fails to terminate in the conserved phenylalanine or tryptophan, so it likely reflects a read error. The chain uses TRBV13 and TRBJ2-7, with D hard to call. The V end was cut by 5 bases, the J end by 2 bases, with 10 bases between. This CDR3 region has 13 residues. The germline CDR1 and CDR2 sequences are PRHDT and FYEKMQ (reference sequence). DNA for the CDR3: TGTGCCAGCAGCCCCAGCCATACCTACGAGCAGTACTCC. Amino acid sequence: CASSPSHTYEQYS.

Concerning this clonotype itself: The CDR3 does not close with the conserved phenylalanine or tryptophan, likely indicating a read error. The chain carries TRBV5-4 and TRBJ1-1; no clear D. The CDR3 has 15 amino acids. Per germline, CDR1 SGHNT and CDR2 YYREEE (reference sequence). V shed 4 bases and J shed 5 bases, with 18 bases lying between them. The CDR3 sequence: CASSRGFSGGTEAFL. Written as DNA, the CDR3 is TGTGCCAGCAGCCGAGGGTTTTCAGGAGGTACTGAAGCTTTCCTT.

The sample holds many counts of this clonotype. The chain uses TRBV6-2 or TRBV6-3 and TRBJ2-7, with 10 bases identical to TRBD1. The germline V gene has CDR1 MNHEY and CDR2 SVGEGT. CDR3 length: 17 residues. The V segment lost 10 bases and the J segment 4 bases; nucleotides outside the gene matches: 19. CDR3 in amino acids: CATLRRSGTGVGYEQYF. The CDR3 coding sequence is TGTGCCACCCTCCGCCGCTCGGGGACAGGGGTCGGATACGAGCAGTACTTC.

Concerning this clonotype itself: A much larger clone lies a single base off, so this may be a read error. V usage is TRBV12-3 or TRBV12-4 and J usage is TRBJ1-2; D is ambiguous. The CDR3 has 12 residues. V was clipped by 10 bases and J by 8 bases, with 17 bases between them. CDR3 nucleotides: TGTGCCATCACCAACCAACGGGTCGGCTACACCTTC. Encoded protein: CAITNQRVGYTF.

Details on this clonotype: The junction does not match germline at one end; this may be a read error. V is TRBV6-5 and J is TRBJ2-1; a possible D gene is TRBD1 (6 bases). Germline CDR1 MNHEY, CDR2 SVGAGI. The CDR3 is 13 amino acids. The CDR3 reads CATSYWGRGGFFF. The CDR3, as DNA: TGTGCCACCAGTTACTGGGGTAGAGGGGGTTTCTTCTTC.

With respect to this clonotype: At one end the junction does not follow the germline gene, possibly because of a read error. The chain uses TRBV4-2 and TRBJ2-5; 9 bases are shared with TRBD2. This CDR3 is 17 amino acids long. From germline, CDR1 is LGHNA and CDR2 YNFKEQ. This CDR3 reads CASSQDIAGESQETRYF. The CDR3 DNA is TGTGCCAGCAGCCAAGATATAGCGGGAGAATCCCAAGAGACCCGGTACTTC.

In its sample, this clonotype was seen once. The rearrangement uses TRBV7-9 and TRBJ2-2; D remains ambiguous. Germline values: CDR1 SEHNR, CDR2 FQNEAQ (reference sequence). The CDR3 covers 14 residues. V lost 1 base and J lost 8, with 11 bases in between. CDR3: CASSLGPLPGELFF. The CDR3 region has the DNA TGTGCCAGCAGCTTAGGTCCGTTACCGGGGGAGCTGTTTTTT. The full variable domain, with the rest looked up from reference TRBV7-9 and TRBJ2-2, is DTGVSQNPRHKITKRGQNVTFRCDPISEHNRLYWYRQTLGQGPEFLTYFQNEAQLEKSRLLSDRFSAERPKGSFSTLEIQRTEQGDSAMYLCASSLGPLPGELFFGEGSRLTVL.

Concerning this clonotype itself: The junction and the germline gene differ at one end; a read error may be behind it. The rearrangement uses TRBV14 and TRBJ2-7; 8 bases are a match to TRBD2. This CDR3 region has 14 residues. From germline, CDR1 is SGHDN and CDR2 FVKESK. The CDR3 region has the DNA TGCGCCAGGAGCCAAGGTCGGGAGGGCTACGAGCAGTACTTC. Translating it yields CARSQGREGYEQYF.

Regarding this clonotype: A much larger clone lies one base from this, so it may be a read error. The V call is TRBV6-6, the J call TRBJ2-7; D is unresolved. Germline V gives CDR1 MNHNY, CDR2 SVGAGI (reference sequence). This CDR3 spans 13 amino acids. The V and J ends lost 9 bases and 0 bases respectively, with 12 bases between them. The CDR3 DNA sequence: TGTGCCAGTATCCCTTGGAGCTCCTACGAGCAGTACTTC. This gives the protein CASIPWSSYEQYF.

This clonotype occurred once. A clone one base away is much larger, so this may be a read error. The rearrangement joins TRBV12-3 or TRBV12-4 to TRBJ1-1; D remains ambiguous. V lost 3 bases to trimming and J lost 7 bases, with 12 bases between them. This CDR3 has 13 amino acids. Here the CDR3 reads CASSLGRLIEAFF. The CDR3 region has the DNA TGTGCCAGCAGTTTGGGCCGCCTCATTGAAGCTTTCTTT.

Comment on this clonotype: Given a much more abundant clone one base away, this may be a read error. The CDR3 region is CASSRQGVAGYTF. CDR3 coding DNA: TGTGCCAGCAGCCGGCAGGGGGTCGCAGGCTACACCTTC. This rearrangement joins TRBV5-4 to TRBJ1-2, with TRBD1 identical over 7 bases. The CDR3 has 13 residues. V lost 4 bases and J lost 8; bases outside the gene matches: 8. Germline V lookup: CDR1 SGHNT, CDR2 YYREEE (reference sequence).

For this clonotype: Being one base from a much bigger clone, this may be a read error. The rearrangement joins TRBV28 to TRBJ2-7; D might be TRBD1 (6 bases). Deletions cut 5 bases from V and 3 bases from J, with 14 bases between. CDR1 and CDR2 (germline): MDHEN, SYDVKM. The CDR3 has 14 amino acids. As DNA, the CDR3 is TGTGCCAGCAGTACCCCGGGACACAGCTACGAGCAGTACTTC. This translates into CASSTPGHSYEQYF.

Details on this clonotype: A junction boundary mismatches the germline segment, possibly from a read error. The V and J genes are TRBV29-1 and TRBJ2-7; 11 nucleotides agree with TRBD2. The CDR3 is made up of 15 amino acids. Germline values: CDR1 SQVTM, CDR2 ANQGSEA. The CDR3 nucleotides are TGCAGCGTTATTGCCTTGGGACTAGCGGCCTACGAGCAGTATTTC. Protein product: CSVIALGLAAYEQYF.

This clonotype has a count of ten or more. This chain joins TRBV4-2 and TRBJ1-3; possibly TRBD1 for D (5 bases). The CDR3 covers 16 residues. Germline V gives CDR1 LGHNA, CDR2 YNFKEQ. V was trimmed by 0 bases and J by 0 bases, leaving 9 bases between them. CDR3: CASSQEGDTSGNTIYF. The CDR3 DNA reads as TGTGCCAGCAGCCAAGAAGGGGATACCTCTGGAAACACCATATATTTT.